The rows below give T cell receptor beta chains drawn from one sample of a study of cytomegalovirus exposure and HLA in healthy donors. The method was immunoSEQ multiplex PCR; TCRdb's version includes in-frame clones alone and lacks a portion of them. The table includes around 150,000 clones, 70% to 90% detected once. Source material: PBMCs. Receptors originate from a man aged 18 to 30 in good health and CMV-seropositive. The conserved cysteine and the conserved F or W are not part of the CDR3 here. The D gene is left open where the match is weak. The listing skips clone size in some rows; elsewhere it reads once, few, many or a size class.

>TRBV5-8|NA|16|NA|TRBJ2-1
ASRPTGTGLGGYNEQF
>TRBV6-6|NA|11|NA|TRBJ1-1
ASKREGYTEAF
>TRBV6-1|NA|12|TRBD1|TRBJ2-7
ASNPGQVSYEQY
>TRBV5-1|NA|13|NA|TRBJ2-7
ASSLATGRSYEQY
>TRBV2|NA|11|NA|TRBJ1-4
ASKDSRDEKLF
>TRBV5-1|NA|12|NA|TRBJ2-7
ASSLQGISYEQY
>TRBV5-1|NA|10|NA|TRBJ2-1
ASSYFNNEQF
>TRBV5-1|NA|16|TRBD2|TRBJ2-7
ASSYRPGGGGGSAEQY
>TRBV19|NA|10|NA|TRBJ1-2
ASAGVNYGYT
>TRBV6-1|once|12|NA|TRBJ2-1
ASIMDGVPNEQF
>TRBV5-1|NA|19|TRBD1|TRBJ1-1
ASSSTTPGQGGEHMNTEAF
>TRBV9|NA|16|NA|TRBJ2-6
ASSDPREFSSGANVLT
>TRBV5-1|NA|13|NA|TRBJ2-5
ASSSGLTGEETQY
>TRBV4-3|few|14|TRBD1|TRBJ1-2
ASSHLRQGKNYGYT
>TRBV5-1|once|12|TRBD2|TRBJ2-3
ASSRGGSTDTQY
>TRBV9|NA|10|NA|TRBJ2-2
ASGGYTGELF
>TRBV10-3|NA|11|TRBD2|TRBJ2-7
AITSGGGWQQY
>TRBV19|NA|13|TRBD1|TRBJ1-5
ASSSTGGEYQPQH
>TRBV5-6|NA|13|TRBD1|TRBJ1-2
ASSEGQGINYGYT
>TRBV6-1|NA|14|TRBD2|TRBJ2-5
ASSGWTRMNEETQY
>TRBV7-8|NA|14|TRBD1|TRBJ2-7
ASSQAGQVLVYEQY
>TRBV27|NA|11|TRBD2|TRBJ2-7
ASSLTWGGEQY